Listed below are T cell receptor beta chains from one sample, sequenced in a study of blood T cell repertoires in COVID-19. Assay used: immunoSEQ multiplex PCR; TCRdb lists only in-frame clones, some missing. This sample carries 310,000 or so clones, around 87% of them seen once, and the ten largest clones take approximately 2.2%. Sequencing was carried out using peripheral blood. These TCRs come from a woman under 40 who had recovered from COVID-19. Both conserved end residues are part of each CDR3.

j_call	v_call	cdr3_aa
TRBJ2-5	TRBV7-3	CASSLWGSGSGETQYF
TRBJ2-2	TRBV6-2/TRBV6-3	CASSYEQMNTGELFF
TRBJ2-7	TRBV11-1	CASSLPGQGMYEQYF
TRBJ2-5	TRBV28	CASSFWLGRQKETQYF
TRBJ1-6	TRBV5-6	CASSLANSAGYNSPLHF
TRBJ1-4	TRBV5-1	CASSLDRVGTNEKLFF
TRBJ2-7	TRBV7-8	CASSQREGGGIGQYF
TRBJ2-2	TRBV10-3	CAIQTMRTSGTGELFF
TRBJ2-7	TRBV6-1	CASSEARGGSDEQYF
TRBJ2-2	TRBV24-1	CATRGTGDTGELFF